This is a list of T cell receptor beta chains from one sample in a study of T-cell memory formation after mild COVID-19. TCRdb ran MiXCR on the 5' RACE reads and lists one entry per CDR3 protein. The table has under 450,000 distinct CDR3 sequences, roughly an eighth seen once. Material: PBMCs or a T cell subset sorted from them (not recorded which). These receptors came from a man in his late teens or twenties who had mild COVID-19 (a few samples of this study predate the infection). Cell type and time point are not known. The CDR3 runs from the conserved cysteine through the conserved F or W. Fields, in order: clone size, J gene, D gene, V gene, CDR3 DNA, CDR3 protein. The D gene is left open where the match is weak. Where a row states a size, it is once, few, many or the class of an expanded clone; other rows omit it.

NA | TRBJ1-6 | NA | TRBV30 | TGTGCCTGGAGCCGGGTGGACGATTCACCCCTCCACTTT | CAWSRVDDSPLHF
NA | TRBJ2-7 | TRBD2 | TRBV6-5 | TGTGCCAGCACCCTCGGGAGGGAGCAGTACTTC | CASTLGREQYF
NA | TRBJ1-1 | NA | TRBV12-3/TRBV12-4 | TGTGCCAGCGGGGTCCGGGGGGCACCTGAAGCTTTCTTT | CASGVRGAPEAFF
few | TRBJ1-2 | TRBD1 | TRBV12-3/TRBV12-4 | TGTGCCAGCAGAAGCGACAGGGTGGCTGGCTACACCTTC | CASRSDRVAGYTF
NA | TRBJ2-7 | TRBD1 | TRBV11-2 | TGTGCCAGCAGCTTGAGACCCCTCCGACAGGGTAGAAACTTAACCTACGAGCAGTACTTC | CASSLRPLRQGRNLTYEQYF
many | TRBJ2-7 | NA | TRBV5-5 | TGTGCCAGCACCCTCTCCGGGACTCTACTCTACGAGCAGTACTTC | CASTLSGTLLYEQYF
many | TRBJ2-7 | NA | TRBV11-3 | TGTGCCAGCAGCTTAGTGGGCAGATTCGACGAGCAGTACTTC | CASSLVGRFDEQYF
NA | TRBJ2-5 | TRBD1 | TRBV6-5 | TGTGCCTGCGCACAGGGGCCAGGAGAGACCCAGTACTTC | CACAQGPGETQYF
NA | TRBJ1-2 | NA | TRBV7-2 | TGTGCCAGCAGCTTAGACGGGGTCTATGGCTACACCTTC | CASSLDGVYGYTF
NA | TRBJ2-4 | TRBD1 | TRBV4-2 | TGTGCCAGCAGCCAAGATAGGGGACAGAGAGGGAACATTCAGTACTTC | CASSQDRGQRGNIQYF
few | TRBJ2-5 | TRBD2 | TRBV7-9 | TGTGCCAGCAGCCCTAGACTAGCTCGGGGTGAAGAGACCCAGTACTTC | CASSPRLARGEETQYF
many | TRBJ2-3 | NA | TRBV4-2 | TGTGCCAGCAGCCAAGAGTCCCGGGTCAGGGCGACAGATACGCAGTATTTT | CASSQESRVRATDTQYF
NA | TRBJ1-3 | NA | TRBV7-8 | TGTGCCAGCAGCTTAGCGATTCTTGGAAACACCATATATTTT | CASSLAILGNTIYF
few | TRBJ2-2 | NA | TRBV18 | TGTGCCAGCTCAACGACCCGGACCAGCGCGAACACCGGGGAGCTGTTTTTT | CASSTTRTSANTGELFF
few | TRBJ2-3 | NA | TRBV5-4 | TGTGCCAGCAGGAAGCAGGAGCCCACAGATACGCAGTATTTT | CASRKQEPTDTQYF
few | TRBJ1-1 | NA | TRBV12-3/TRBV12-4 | TGTGCCAGCAGTCAGGTAGCCACTGAAGCTTTCTTT | CASSQVATEAFF
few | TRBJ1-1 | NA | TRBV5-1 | TGCGCCAGCAGTGTAAATAGTCTCCTCTCGAACACTGAAGCTTTCTTT | CASSVNSLLSNTEAFF
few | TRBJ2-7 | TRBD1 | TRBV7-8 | TGTGCCAGCAGCCACCGGGACAGGGGAGTCCCCTCCTACGAGCAGTACTTC | CASSHRDRGVPSYEQYF
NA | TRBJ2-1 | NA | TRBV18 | TGTGCCAGCTCACCACTGGATACAGGGCGCAATGAGCAGTTCTTC | CASSPLDTGRNEQFF
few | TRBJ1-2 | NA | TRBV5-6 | TGTGCCAGCAGCGGTGAGGGCAGGAATGTCGGCTACACCTTC | CASSGEGRNVGYTF
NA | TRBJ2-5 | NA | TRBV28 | TGTGCCAGCAGTCATATCGCGCGGGACTTGGAAGAGACCCAGTACTTC | CASSHIARDLEETQYF
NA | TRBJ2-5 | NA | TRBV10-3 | TGTGCCATCAGTTGGGTCCAAGGAGAGACCCAGTACTTC | CAISWVQGETQYF
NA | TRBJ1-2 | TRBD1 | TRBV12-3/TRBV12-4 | TGTGCCAGCAGTGGGACAGGGCTTTACTATGGCTACACCTTC | CASSGTGLYYGYTF
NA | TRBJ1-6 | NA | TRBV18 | TGTGCCAGCTCACCACCTAGGGCTGGTGGTTCACCCCTCCACTTT | CASSPPRAGGSPLHF
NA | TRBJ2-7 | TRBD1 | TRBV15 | TGTGCCACCAGCAGAAGACAGGGCGCCTACGAGCAGTACTTC | CATSRRQGAYEQYF
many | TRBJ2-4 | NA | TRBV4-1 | TGCGCCAGCAGCCGCACCCCTAACGACATTCAGTACTTC | CASSRTPNDIQYF
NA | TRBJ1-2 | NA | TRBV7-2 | TGTGCCAGCAGCTTAGTCTCCACGGGGGCGCGAGGCTACACCTTC | CASSLVSTGARGYTF
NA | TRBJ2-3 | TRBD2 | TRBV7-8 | TGTGCCAGCAGCGCCCACGGGGGGGCCGGGAATACGCAGTATTTT | CASSAHGGAGNTQYF
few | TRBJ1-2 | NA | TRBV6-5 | TGTGCCAGCAGTTACTCGATAGGGGGGGCCTATGGCTACACCTTC | CASSYSIGGAYGYTF
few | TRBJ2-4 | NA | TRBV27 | TGTGCCAGCAGTTCCTACGACAGCAAAAACATTCAGTACTTC | CASSSYDSKNIQYF
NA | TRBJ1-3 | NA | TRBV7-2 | TGTGCCAGCAGCTTAGGAGGGACCTCTGGAAACACCATATATTTT | CASSLGGTSGNTIYF
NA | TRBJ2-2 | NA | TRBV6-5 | TGTGCCAGCAGTAAGTCCGGGACATCTTACACCGGGGAGCTGTTTTTT | CASSKSGTSYTGELFF
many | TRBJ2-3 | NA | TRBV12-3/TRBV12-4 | TGTGCCAGCAGTTTTGCGGAAGGAAGCACAGATACGCAGTATTTT | CASSFAEGSTDTQYF